The rows below give T cell receptor beta chains drawn from one sample of a study of blood T cell repertoires in COVID-19. Using immunoSEQ multiplex PCR, the repertoire was profiled, and TCRdb retains in-frame clones only, with some absent. The sample holds under 200,000 clones, 80% to 90% seen once. Specimen: peripheral blood. These receptors originate from a woman over 75 with acute or convalescent COVID-19. Both conserved end residues are trimmed from each CDR3. Each record gives: J gene, V gene, clone size, CDR3 protein. Some rows have no size entry. The others give once, few or many, or a class for an expanded clone.

TRBJ1-4 | TRBV7-2 | - | ASSLIGPPGEKLF
TRBJ2-1 | TRBV18 | - | ASSPPGTSARGGEQF
TRBJ2-1 | TRBV2 | - | ASSSRLAGSYNEQF
TRBJ2-3 | TRBV2 | - | ASFARSSGSRDTQY
TRBJ2-2 | TRBV11-2 | - | ASSNRLTSGMIFIGELF
TRBJ2-3 | TRBV18 | - | ASSPLGTPEGPDTQY
TRBJ2-1 | TRBV30 | - | AGVAGGPYNEQF
TRBJ1-1 | TRBV5-1 | - | ASSLEGAGTEAF
TRBJ1-2 | TRBV28 | few | ASSLVQNYGYT
TRBJ2-7 | TRBV4-1 | - | ASSQGLAGSYEQY
TRBJ2-1 | TRBV24-1 | - | ATSRLDSGTGAYNEQF
TRBJ2-7 | TRBV7-3 | - | ASSLELAGSYEQY
TRBJ1-6 | TRBV2 | - | ASSDSLGPGQNSPLH
TRBJ2-2 | TRBV4-1 | - | ASSHAGGSGATGELF
TRBJ2-1 | TRBV28 | - | ASSPAGVLSYNEQF
TRBJ2-1 | TRBV4-1 | few | ASSQVTGDYNEQF
TRBJ2-1 | TRBV5-4 | - | ASSLDASSYNEQF
TRBJ2-3 | TRBV25-1 | few | ASSDYADTQY
TRBJ2-7 | TRBV11-2 | - | ASSSPRVAGALLAYEQY
TRBJ2-3 | TRBV7-9 | - | AIENGRSTDTQY
TRBJ2-3 | TRBV20-1 | - | SASSGSATDTQY
TRBJ2-7 | TRBV18 | - | ASSPPTTIYEQY
TRBJ2-5 | TRBV30 | - | AWARTRETQY
TRBJ2-2 | TRBV12-5 | - | ASGPDRGSYTGELF
TRBJ2-1 | TRBV30 | once | AWRAGTTYNEQF
TRBJ1-1 | TRBV5-5 | - | ASSLGTGNTEAF
TRBJ2-7 | TRBV11-2 | - | ASSLSLIGQY
TRBJ1-6 | TRBV6-6 | once | ASSSQGQLYSPLH
TRBJ2-3 | TRBV15 | - | ATSLRLVSTDTQY
TRBJ2-1 | TRBV5-1 | - | ASSLERGNEQF
TRBJ1-5 | TRBV5-4 | - | ASSLTYLNRGDQPQH
TRBJ2-2 | TRBV6-6 | - | ASSKQDARLGELF
TRBJ2-7 | TRBV5-1 | - | ASSLGGLAGGPRIQQY
TRBJ1-2 | TRBV3-1/TRBV3-2 | - | ASSQDLARALNYGYT
TRBJ1-6 | TRBV18 | - | ASSPAWQYNSPLH
TRBJ2-2 | TRBV28 | - | ASSRGGQISGELF
TRBJ1-3 | TRBV18 | - | ASSQGSPGNTIY
TRBJ1-5 | TRBV18 | - | ASSPWSGNQPQH
TRBJ2-7 | TRBV18 | - | ASSTQAGGTYEQY
TRBJ1-2 | TRBV7-3 | - | ASSPGQGRGYT
TRBJ1-6 | TRBV28 | - | ASSLRQGVSPLH
TRBJ1-2 | TRBV7-9 | - | ASSTESGGRT
TRBJ2-5 | TRBV15 | once | ATSRRTGGWETQY
TRBJ1-1 | TRBV4-2 | few | ASSHEGPGVEAF
TRBJ2-1 | TRBV10-1 | - | ASSAEAGRKQF
TRBJ2-2 | TRBV3-1/TRBV3-2 | - | ASSHWTDDFTGELF
TRBJ1-5 | TRBV7-9 | - | ASSSEQGGSNQPQH
TRBJ2-7 | TRBV3-1/TRBV3-2 | - | ASSYNRDSRTSGRYEQY
TRBJ1-1 | TRBV28 | - | ASSFRAGSAMNTEAF
TRBJ2-3 | TRBV9 | - | ASSVDYADTQY
TRBJ1-1 | TRBV6-1 | - | ASSDRQVLEAF
TRBJ2-2 | TRBV6-5 | - | ASSSGYSAGELF
TRBJ2-3 | TRBV5-1 | - | ASSGPRAGGGDTQY
TRBJ1-6 | TRBV27 | - | ASSLFTTGRSPLH
TRBJ1-1 | TRBV19 | - | ASSIVFGGIGGTEAF
TRBJ1-2 | TRBV7-2 | - | ASSLSTGGAYYGYT
TRBJ1-6 | TRBV28 | - | ASSLKGQPFSPLH
TRBJ2-6 | TRBV28 | - | ASSSVQGAGGANVLT
TRBJ2-3 | TRBV19 | - | ASGSRTDTQY